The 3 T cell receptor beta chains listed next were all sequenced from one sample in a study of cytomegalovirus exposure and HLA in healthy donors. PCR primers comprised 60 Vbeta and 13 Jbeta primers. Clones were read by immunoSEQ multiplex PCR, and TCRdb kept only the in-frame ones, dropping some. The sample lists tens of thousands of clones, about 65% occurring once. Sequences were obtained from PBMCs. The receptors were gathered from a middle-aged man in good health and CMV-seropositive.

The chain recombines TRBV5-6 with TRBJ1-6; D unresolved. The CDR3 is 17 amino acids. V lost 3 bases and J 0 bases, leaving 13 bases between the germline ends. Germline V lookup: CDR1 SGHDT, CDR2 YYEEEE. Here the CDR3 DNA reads TGTGCCAGCAGCTCGCGGAGGGTGAGCTCCTATAATTCACCCCTCCACTTT. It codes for CASSSRRVSSYNSPLHF.

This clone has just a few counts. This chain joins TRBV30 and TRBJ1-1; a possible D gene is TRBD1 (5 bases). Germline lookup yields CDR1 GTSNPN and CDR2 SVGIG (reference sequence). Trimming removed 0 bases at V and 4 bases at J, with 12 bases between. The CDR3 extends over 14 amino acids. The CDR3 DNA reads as TGTGCCTGGAGTGTATGGGGGGTCAGCACTGAAGCTTTCTTT. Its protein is CAWSVWGVSTEAFF. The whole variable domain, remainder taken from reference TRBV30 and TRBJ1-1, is SQTIHQWPATLVQPVGSPLSLECTVEGTSNPNLYWYRQAAGRGLQLLFYSVGIGQISSEVPQNLSASRPQDRQFILSSKKLLLSDSGFYLCAWSVWGVSTEAFFGQGTRLTVV.

The CDR3 here is CATSTDRVYEQYF. The CDR3 DNA reads TGTGCCACCAGCACGGACAGGGTCTACGAGCAGTACTTC. J is TRBJ2-7 and V is TRBV15; 8 bases agree with TRBD1. V lost 4 bases to trimming and J lost 3 bases; unmatched junction nucleotides: 2. Germline CDR1 is LNHNV and CDR2 is YYDKDF (reference sequence). The CDR3 is made up of 13 amino acids.